The next 5 T cell receptor beta chains were all read from a single sample in a study of T-cell reconstitution after alpha-beta-depleted transplantation in children. Unique molecular identifiers were built into the TCRbeta library. Using its own MiXCR run on the PCR reads, TCRdb lists one record per CDR3 protein. The sample has about 230,000 distinct CDR3 sequences; about a tenth are singletons. Source: PBMCs from the stem cell graft donor, taken from the stem cell graft. These receptors originate from a human donor who donated a stem cell graft to a child with acute lymphoblastic leukemia.

This clonotype was recorded a few times. The chain employs TRBV7-8 and TRBJ2-1, with D perhaps TRBD1 or TRBD2 (6 bases each). The V gene's germline CDR1 is SGHVS and CDR2 FQNEAQ. Trimming stripped 3 bases from V and 3 bases from J, with 15 bases between. The CDR3 length is 16 residues. CDR3 nucleotide sequence: TGTGCCAGCAGCTTCACCCCGGGGGCGGGCTACAATGAGCAGTTCTTC. Translated: CASSFTPGAGYNEQFF.

The chain carries TRBV19 and TRBJ2-7, with D perhaps matching TRBD1 or TRBD2 (5 bases each). The CDR3 consists of 15 residues. Looked up from germline, CDR1 is LNHDA and CDR2 is SQIVND (reference sequence). Deletions cut 5 bases from V and 3 bases from J, with 17 bases between. CDR3 residues: CASSPRDRKDYEQYF. DNA for the CDR3: TGTGCCAGTAGTCCTCGGGACCGAAAAGACTACGAGCAGTACTTC. Based on the CDR3 plus reference TRBV19 and TRBJ2-7, the full variable domain is DGGITQSPKYLFRKEGQNVTLSCEQNLNHDAMYWYRQDPGQGLRLIYYSQIVNDFQKGDIAEGYSVSREKKESFPLTVTSAQKNPTAFYLCASSPRDRKDYEQYFGPGTRLTVT.

The chain's CDR3 is CASSLLGGLHSGANVLTF. For the CDR3, the DNA is TGTGCCAGCAGCTTACTCGGGGGGCTACACTCTGGGGCCAACGTCCTGACTTTC. J is TRBJ2-6 and V is TRBV11-2, with a weak D call TRBD2 (7 bases). The CDR3 consists of 18 residues. Germline V gene sequence: CDR1 SGHAT, CDR2 FQNNGV. Trimming removed 2 bases from V and 0 bases from J, with 14 bases in between.

This clonotype was detected ten times or more. The genes are TRBV3-1 and TRBJ2-5; D could derive from TRBD1 or TRBD2 (5 bases each). The germline V and J ends were trimmed by 1 base and 5 bases, with 11 bases remaining between them. The CDR3 runs to 14 residues. The V gene's germline CDR1 is LGHDT and CDR2 YNNKEL (reference sequence). The CDR3 reads CASSQVRGGETQYF. For the CDR3, the DNA is TGTGCCAGCAGCCAAGTGAGGGGCGGTGAGACCCAGTACTTC.

This chain links TRBV12-3 or TRBV12-4 with TRBJ2-3, with TRBD2 identical over 12 bases. The CDR3 totals 20 residues. Unmatched junction bases numbered 14, after V lost 4 bases and J lost 0 bases. CDR3 sequence: CASSSPTTSGGLSSTDTQYF. Here the CDR3 DNA reads TGTGCCAGCAGTTCTCCAACGACTAGCGGGGGTCTTTCTAGCACAGATACGCAGTATTTT.